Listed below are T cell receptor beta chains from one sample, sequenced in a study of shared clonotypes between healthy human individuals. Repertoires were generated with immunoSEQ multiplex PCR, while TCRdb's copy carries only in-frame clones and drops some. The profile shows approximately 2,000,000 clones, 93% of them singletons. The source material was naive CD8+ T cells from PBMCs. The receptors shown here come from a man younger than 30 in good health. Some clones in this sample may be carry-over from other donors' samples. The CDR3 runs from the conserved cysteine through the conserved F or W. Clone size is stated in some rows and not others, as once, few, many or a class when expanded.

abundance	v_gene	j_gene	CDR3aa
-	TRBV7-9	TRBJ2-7	CASSAWDRVSEQYF
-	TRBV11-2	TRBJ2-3	CASSPKFAYPALSDTQYF
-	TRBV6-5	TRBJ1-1	CASSPRQGSNTEAFF
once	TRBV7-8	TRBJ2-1	CASSLDGTIWGYNEQFF
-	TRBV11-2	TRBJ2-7	CASSLTRDRGYEQYF
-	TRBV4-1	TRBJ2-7	CASSQDVGEGAYEQYF
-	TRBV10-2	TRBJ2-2	CARYSSGTGDTGELFF
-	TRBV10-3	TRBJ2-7	CAIRAMLGEQYF
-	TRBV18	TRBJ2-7	CASSPPGQGTYEQYF
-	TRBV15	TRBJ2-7	CATSSRAGPYEQYF
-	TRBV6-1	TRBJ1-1	CASTVYGAGYTEAFF
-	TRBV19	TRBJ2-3	CASSSRTTSDTQYF
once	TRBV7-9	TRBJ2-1	CASSSSNEQFF
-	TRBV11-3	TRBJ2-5	CASSLAEETQYF
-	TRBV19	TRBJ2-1	CASGGGWFHNEQFF
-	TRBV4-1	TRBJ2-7	CASSQVPGTGIYEQYF
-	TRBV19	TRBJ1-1	CASSTGRAFF